Below are 20 T cell receptor beta chains sequenced from a single sample in a study of cytomegalovirus exposure and HLA in healthy donors. PCR primers comprised 60 Vbeta and 13 Jbeta primers. Only in-frame clones appear in the TCRdb table, and some are missing; sequencing was by immunoSEQ multiplex PCR. This sample carries fewer than 200,000 clones, approximately 80% of them seen once, and the ten largest clones take 9.7%. The sample taken for sequencing was PBMCs. The receptors here all came from a man in his late teens or twenties in good health and CMV-seropositive.

Of note for this clone: Other nucleotide sequences from this sample produce the same CDR3. CDR3 DNA: TGTGCCAGCAGTTACGGAGGAGGCGGGGGCTACACCTTC. Translation: CASSYGGGGGYTF. The chain couples TRBV6-5 to TRBJ1-2, with no clear D. This CDR3 comprises 13 residues. V lost 2 bases to trimming and J lost 8 bases, with 12 bases between them. Germline CDR1 and CDR2: MNHEY and SVGAGI.

The CDR3 loop reads CASSNTSVDYF. DNA of the CDR3: TGTGCCAGCAGCAACACTAGCGTGGATTACTTC. The rearrangement uses TRBV21-1 and TRBJ2-7; the table's D call, TRBD2, has no DNA check behind it. TRBV21-1 is assigned pseudogene status. The CDR3 has 11 residues.

The CDR3 loop is CASSPRPGQTNYGYTF. Here the CDR3 DNA reads TGTGCCAGCAGCCCGCGGCCGGGACAGACTAACTATGGCTACACCTTC. The rearrangement joins TRBV5-5 to TRBJ1-2, with TRBD1 matching over 7 bases. With V trimmed by 4 bases and J by 0 bases, 9 bases remained unmatched. Germline V gene data show CDR1 as SGHKS and CDR2 as YYEKEE (reference sequence). The CDR3 is 16 residues long. Drawing the rest from reference TRBV5-5 and TRBJ1-2, the complete variable domain is DAGVTQSPTHLIKTRGQQVTLRCSPISGHKSVSWYQQVLGQGPQFIFQYYEKEERGRGNFPDRFSARQFPNYSSELNVNALLLGDSALYLCASSPRPGQTNYGYTFGSGTRLTVV.

The gene calls are TRBV10-3 and TRBJ2-7; D gene unclear. Trimming cost V 2 bases and J 4 bases, with 9 bases left between them. This CDR3 contains 13 residues. Germline assignment: CDR1 ENHRY and CDR2 SYGVKD. The CDR3 nucleotides are TGTGCCATCAGTGAGAACCCGGGTTACGAGCAGTACTTC. It yields the protein CAISENPGYEQYF.

This chain connects TRBV4-1 to TRBJ2-5; tentatively, D is TRBD2 (7 bases). V lost 2 bases and J lost 4, with 20 bases in between. The CDR3 loop spans 17 amino acids. CDR1 and CDR2 from the germline V gene are MGHRA and YSYEKL. The CDR3 DNA follows: TGCGCCAGCAGCCAACCCCCTGTTAGGGGGGGCCTAGAGACCCAGTACTTC. Translation: CASSQPPVRGGLETQYF.

This clone was seen only a few times. The chain employs TRBV6-6 and TRBJ1-5; 8 bases line up with TRBD1. CDR1 is MNHNY, CDR2 SVGAGI, per germline (reference sequence). J lost 2 bases, V lost 5 bases, and 5 bases had no gene match. This CDR3 spans 15 amino acids. This CDR3 is CASSNRGFGNQPQHF. CDR3 bases: TGTGCCAGCAGTAACAGGGGGTTTGGCAATCAGCCCCAGCATTTT.

Only one count was recorded for this clone. The CDR3 sequence: CASSVIAGVTGEQYF. The CDR3 DNA follows: TGTGCCAGCAGCGTGATAGCGGGAGTAACTGGGGAGCAGTACTTC. The chain has TRBV14 and TRBJ2-7; TRBD2 aligns across 9 bases. Germline assignment: CDR1 SGHDN and CDR2 FVKESK. The CDR3 sequence is 15 residues long. After removal of 5 bases from V and 7 bases from J, the junction contained 12 bases not matched to a gene. Supplemented by reference TRBV14 and TRBJ2-7, the full variable domain reads EAGVTQFPSHSVIEKGQTVTLRCDPISGHDNLYWYRRVMGKEIKFLLHFVKESKQDESGMPNNRFLAERTGGTYSTLKVQPAELEDSGVYFCASSVIAGVTGEQYFGPGTRLTVT.

V is TRBV18 and J is TRBJ2-2, with a tentative D call TRBD1 (5 bases). Germline loops: CDR1 KGHSH, CDR2 LQKENI. Trimming pared 6 bases from V and 1 base from J, leaving 9 bases between. The CDR3 totals 14 residues. The CDR3 spells CASSTGLNTGELFF. CDR3 in DNA: TGTGCCAGCTCCACAGGCTTGAACACCGGGGAGCTGTTTTTT.

This clone was detected only a few times. The V call is TRBV5-1, the J call TRBJ2-7; D ambiguous. This CDR3 region has 14 residues. V dropped 1 base and J dropped 0 bases, with 8 bases sitting between them. From germline, CDR1 is SGHRS and CDR2 YFSETQ. Here the CDR3 DNA reads TGCGCCAGCAGCTTGAATAGCCACTCCTACGAGCAGTACTTC. Amino acids: CASSLNSHSYEQYF. Full variable domain (outside the CDR3, taken from reference TRBV5-1 and TRBJ2-7): KAGVTQTPRYLIKTRGQQVTLSCSPISGHRSVSWYQQTPGQGLQFLFEYFSETQRNKGNFPGRFSGRQFSNSRSEMNVSTLELGDSALYLCASSLNSHSYEQYFGPGTRLTVT.

This clone has just a few counts. V usage is TRBV11-1 and J usage is TRBJ2-1, with a weak D call TRBD2 (7 bases). The CDR3 covers 15 residues. V was pared by 5 bases and J by 1 base, with 12 bases between. In germline, CDR1 is SGHAT, CDR2 FQDESV (reference sequence). The DNA of the CDR3 is TGTGCCAGCAGCGGGGGGGCTCGGTCCTACAATGAGCAGTTCTTC. It translates to CASSGGARSYNEQFF.

The chain uses TRBV7-2 and TRBJ2-6, with D unclear. CDR1 and CDR2 from the germline V gene are SGHTA and FQGNSA. V shed 4 bases and J shed 1 base, with 5 bases lying between them. The CDR3 contains 14 residues. CDR3 residues: CASSSRSGANVLTF. CDR3 DNA: TGTGCCAGCAGCTCGAGGTCTGGGGCCAACGTCCTGACTTTC.

This chain joins TRBV4-3 and TRBJ1-1, with D unresolved. V lost 0 bases to trimming and J lost 3 bases, with 14 bases between them. The CDR3 runs to 16 residues. The germline V gene has CDR1 LGHNA and CDR2 YSLEER. This CDR3 is CASSQDRRLRDTEAFF. In DNA, the CDR3 is TGCGCCAGCAGCCAAGATCGCAGGCTCCGAGACACTGAAGCTTTCTTT.

This sequence joins TRBV10-2 and TRBJ2-2, with TRBD2 as a possible D gene (5 bases). This CDR3 comprises 14 residues. The V and J ends lost 7 bases and 1 base respectively, with 10 bases between them. Germline loops: CDR1 WSHSY, CDR2 SAAADI. This CDR3 is CASKETKNTGELFF. The CDR3 coding sequence is TGCGCCAGCAAGGAGACTAAGAACACCGGGGAGCTGTTTTTT.

The CDR3 nucleotides are TGTGCCAGCAGCTCAGGGGTGAGTTGGCCCCAGCATTTT. Protein: CASSSGVSWPQHF. V and J are TRBV7-8 and TRBJ1-5, with D maybe TRBD1 (6 bases). Germline V gene lookup returns CDR1 SGHVS and CDR2 FQNEAQ. The length of the CDR3 is 13 residues. Trimming shortened V by 4 bases and J by 9 bases, and 13 bases separated the two germline ends.

In nucleotides, the CDR3 is TGTGCCAGCAGCCAAGTACTTGGACTAGCGGGCTACGAGCAGTACTTC. This gives the protein CASSQVLGLAGYEQYF. V usage is TRBV4-2 and J usage is TRBJ2-7, with 11 bases aligning to TRBD2. After removal of 1 base from V and 3 bases from J, the junction contained 5 bases not matched to a gene. Germline loops: CDR1 LGHNA, CDR2 YNFKEQ. The CDR3 is 16 amino acids.

The chain uses TRBV29-1 and TRBJ2-7, with D possibly matching TRBD1 (5 bases). Germline CDR1 and CDR2: SQVTM and ANQGSEA. The CDR3 is 13 amino acids. Trimming removed 7 bases at V and 1 base at J, with 14 bases between. In DNA form, the CDR3 reads TGCAGCGCAAAACTGACAGATTCCTACGAGCAGTACTTC. Residues: CSAKLTDSYEQYF.

The chain combines TRBV5-1 with TRBJ1-1; 8 nucleotides match TRBD1. Trimming cost V 2 bases and J 0 bases; bases outside gene matches: 3. Per germline, CDR1 SGHRS and CDR2 YFSETQ. There are 15 residues in the CDR3. The CDR3 is CASSLRDRLNTEAFF. CDR3 DNA: TGCGCCAGCAGCTTACGGGACAGGCTGAACACTGAAGCTTTCTTT.

In this sample, this clone turned up a few times. The genes are TRBV5-1 and TRBJ1-5; unclear D gene. Germline V gene data show CDR1 as SGHRS and CDR2 as YFSETQ. V lost 0 bases and J 7 bases, leaving 8 bases between the germline ends. The CDR3 has 13 amino acids. CDR3 in amino acids: CASSLDGVQPQHF. The DNA for the CDR3 is TGCGCCAGCAGCTTGGATGGAGTACAGCCCCAGCATTTT.

The rearrangement uses TRBV4-1 and TRBJ2-3; 9 bases align to TRBD2. Germline V gene lookup returns CDR1 MGHRA and CDR2 YSYEKL. V was pared by 1 base and J by 2 bases, with 4 bases of the junction left unmatched. This CDR3 spans 16 amino acids. CDR3 region: CASSQGVAGVTDTQYF. Written as DNA, the CDR3 is TGCGCCAGCAGCCAAGGAGTAGCGGGGGTCACAGATACGCAGTATTTT.

The chain is built from TRBV6-1 and TRBJ2-1; 8 bases match TRBD2. After removal of 4 bases from V and 9 bases from J, the junction contained 5 bases not matched to a gene. From germline, CDR1 is MNHNS and CDR2 SASEGT. The CDR3 is 13 residues long. CDR3 protein: CASSAGGPGEQFF. The CDR3 region has the DNA TGTGCCAGCAGTGCGGGAGGGCCTGGTGAGCAGTTCTTC.